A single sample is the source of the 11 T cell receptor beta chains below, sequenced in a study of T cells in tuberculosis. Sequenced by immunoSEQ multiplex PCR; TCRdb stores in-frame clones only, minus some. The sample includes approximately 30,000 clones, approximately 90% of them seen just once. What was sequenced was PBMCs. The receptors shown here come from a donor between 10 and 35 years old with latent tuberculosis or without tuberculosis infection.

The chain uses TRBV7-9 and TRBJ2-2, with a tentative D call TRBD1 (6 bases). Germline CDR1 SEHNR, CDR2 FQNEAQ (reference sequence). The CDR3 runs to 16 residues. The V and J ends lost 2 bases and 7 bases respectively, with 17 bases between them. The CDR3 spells CASSLKATGDSGELFF. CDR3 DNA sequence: TGTGCCAGCAGCTTAAAAGCGACAGGAGATAGCGGGGAGCTGTTTTTT.

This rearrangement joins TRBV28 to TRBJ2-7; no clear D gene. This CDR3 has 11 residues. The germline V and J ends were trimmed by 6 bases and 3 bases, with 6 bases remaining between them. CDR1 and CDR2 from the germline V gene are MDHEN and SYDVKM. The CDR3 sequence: CASSYSYEQYF. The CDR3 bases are TGTGCCAGCAGCTACAGCTACGAGCAGTACTTC. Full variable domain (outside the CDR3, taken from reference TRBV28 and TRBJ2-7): DVKVTQSSRYLVKRTGEKVFLECVQDMDHENMFWYRQDPGLGLRLIYFSYDVKMKEKGDIPEGYSVSREKKERFSLILESASTNQTSMYLCASSYSYEQYFGPGTRLTVT.

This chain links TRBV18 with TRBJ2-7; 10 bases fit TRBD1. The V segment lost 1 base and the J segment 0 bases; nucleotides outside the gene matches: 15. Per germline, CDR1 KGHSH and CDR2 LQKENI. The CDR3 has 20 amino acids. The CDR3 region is CASSPRKDRGLEFFSYEQYF. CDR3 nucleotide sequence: TGTGCCAGCTCACCACGGAAAGACAGGGGGCTAGAGTTTTTCTCCTACGAGCAGTACTTC.

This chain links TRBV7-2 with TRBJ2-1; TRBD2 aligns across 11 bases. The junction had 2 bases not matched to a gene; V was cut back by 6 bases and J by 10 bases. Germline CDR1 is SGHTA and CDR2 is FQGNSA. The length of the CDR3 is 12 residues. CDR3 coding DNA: TGTGCCAGCAGACGACTAGCGGGAGAGCAGTTCTTC. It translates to CASRRLAGEQFF.

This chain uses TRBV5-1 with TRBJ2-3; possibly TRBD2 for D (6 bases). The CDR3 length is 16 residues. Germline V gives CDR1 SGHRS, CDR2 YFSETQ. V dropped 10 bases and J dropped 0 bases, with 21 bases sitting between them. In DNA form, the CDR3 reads TGCGCCGTCGGGACTCCCGTCGAAGCTAGCACAGATACGCAGTATTTT. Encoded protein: CAVGTPVEASTDTQYF.

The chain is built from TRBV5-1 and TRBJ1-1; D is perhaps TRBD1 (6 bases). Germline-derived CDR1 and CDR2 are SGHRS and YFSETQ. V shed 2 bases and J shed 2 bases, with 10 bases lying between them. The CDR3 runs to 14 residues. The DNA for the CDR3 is TGCGCCAGCAGCTTTAACAGGGCAAACACTGAAGCTTTCTTT. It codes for CASSFNRANTEAFF.

The CDR3 loop is CASSWGTGPSYEQYF. The CDR3 region has the DNA TGTGCCAGCAGCTGGGGGACAGGACCTTCCTACGAGCAGTACTTC. The chain links TRBV27 to TRBJ2-7; 8 bases are a match to TRBD1. This CDR3 contains 15 residues. The germline V gene has CDR1 MNHEY and CDR2 SMNVEV (reference sequence). With V trimmed by 6 bases and J by 1 base, 8 bases remained unmatched.

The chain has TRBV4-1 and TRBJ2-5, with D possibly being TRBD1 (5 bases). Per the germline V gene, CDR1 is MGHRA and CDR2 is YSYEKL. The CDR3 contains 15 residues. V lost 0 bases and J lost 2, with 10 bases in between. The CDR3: CASSQDRVGQETQYF. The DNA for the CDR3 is TGCGCCAGCAGCCAAGACAGGGTGGGTCAAGAGACCCAGTACTTC.

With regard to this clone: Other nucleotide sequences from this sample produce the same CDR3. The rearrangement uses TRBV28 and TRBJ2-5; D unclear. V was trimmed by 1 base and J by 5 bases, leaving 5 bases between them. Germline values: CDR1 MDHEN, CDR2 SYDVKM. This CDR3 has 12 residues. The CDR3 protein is CASSLFAETQYF. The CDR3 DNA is TGTGCCAGCAGTTTATTCGCGGAGACCCAGTACTTC.

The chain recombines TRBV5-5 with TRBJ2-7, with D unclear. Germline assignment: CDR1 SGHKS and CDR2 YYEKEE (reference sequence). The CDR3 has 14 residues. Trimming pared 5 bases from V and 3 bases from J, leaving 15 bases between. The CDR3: CASSPPGQLYEQYF. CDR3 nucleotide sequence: TGTGCCAGCAGTCCCCCAGGTCAGCTCTACGAGCAGTACTTC.

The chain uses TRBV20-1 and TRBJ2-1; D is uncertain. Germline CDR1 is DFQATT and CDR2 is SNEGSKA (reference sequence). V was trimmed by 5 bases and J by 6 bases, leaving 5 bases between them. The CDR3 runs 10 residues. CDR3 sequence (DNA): TGCAGTGCTCCGCGCAATGAGCAGTTCTTC. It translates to CSAPRNEQFF.